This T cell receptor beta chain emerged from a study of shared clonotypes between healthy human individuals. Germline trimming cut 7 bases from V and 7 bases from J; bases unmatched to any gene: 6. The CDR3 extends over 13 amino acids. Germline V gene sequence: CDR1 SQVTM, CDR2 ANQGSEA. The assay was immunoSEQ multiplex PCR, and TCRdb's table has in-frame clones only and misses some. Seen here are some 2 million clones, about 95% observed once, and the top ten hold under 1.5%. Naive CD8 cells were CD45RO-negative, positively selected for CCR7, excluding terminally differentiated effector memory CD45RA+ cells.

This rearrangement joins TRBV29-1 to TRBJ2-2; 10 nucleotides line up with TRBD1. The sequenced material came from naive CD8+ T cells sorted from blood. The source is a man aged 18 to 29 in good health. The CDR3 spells CSAGQGDNGELFF. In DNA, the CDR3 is TGCAGCGCCGGACAGGGGGATAACGGGGAGCTGTTTTTT.